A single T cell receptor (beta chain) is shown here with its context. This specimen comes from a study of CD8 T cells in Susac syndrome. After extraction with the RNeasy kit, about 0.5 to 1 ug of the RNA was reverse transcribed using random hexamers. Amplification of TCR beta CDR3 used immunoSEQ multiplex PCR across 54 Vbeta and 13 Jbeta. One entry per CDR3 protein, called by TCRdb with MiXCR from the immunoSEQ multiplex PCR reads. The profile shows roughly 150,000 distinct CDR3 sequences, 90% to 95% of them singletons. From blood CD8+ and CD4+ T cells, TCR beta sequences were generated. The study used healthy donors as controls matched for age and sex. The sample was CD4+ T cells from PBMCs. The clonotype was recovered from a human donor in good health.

CDR3 DNA: TGCGCCAGCAGCCAAGGAATGACTAGCGGGGTACTACTTCATACGCAGTATTTT. Amino acid sequence: CASSQGMTSGVLLHTQYF. The V call is TRBV4-1, the J call TRBJ2-3; 11 bases fit TRBD2. The CDR3 runs 18 residues. Trimming removed 1 base from V and 7 bases from J; junction bases left unmatched: 13. Germline CDR1 reads MGHRA; CDR2 reads YSYEKL.